This paragraph covers one TCR beta chain sequence. The length of the CDR3 is 15 residues. Looked up from germline, CDR1 is LGHDT and CDR2 is YNNKEL (reference sequence). The ends lost 7 bases at V and 2 bases at J; junction bases unmatched: 7. Amplification targeted the TCR beta CDR3 regions, with RNA transcripts as the source material. A first-round RT-PCR used HTBI primers, followed by a second-round multiplex PCR. TCRdb processed the multiplex PCR reads anew with MiXCR; each CDR3 protein has one entry. The data show 400,000 to 450,000 distinct CDR3 sequences, 21% seen once. The data derive from a study of Graves' ophthalmopathy and Graves' hyperthyroidism. Newly diagnosed, the hyperthyroidism patients had under 2 months' duration and were aged 18 to 65. Diagnosis was based on clinical symptoms, serum thyroxine, TRAb, thyroid ultrasound and orbital computed tomography.

The source is a woman aged 18-29 years with stable Graves' hyperthyroidism. The V gene is TRBV3-1, the J gene TRBJ1-2, with TRBD1 identical over 10 bases. Sequenced: peripheral blood. CDR3 loop: CASNHRQGANYGYTF. The CDR3 coding sequence is TGTGCCAGCAACCATCGACAGGGGGCAAACTATGGCTACACCTTC.